One and the same sample provided the 7 T cell receptor beta chains below, sequenced in a study of shared clonotypes between healthy human individuals. The assay was immunoSEQ multiplex PCR, and TCRdb's table has in-frame clones only and misses some. The sample lists roughly 1,100,000 clones; 60% to 80% were seen once. The sequenced material came from memory CD4+ T cells sorted from blood. The subset here: CD45RA-negative fraction. Source of these receptors: a man aged 18 to 29 in good health.

The V and J genes are TRBV27 and TRBJ2-1; D is unclear. CDR1 and CDR2 from the germline V gene are MNHEY and SMNVEV (reference sequence). This CDR3 has 11 residues. V was clipped by 7 bases and J by 7 bases, with 8 bases between them. CDR3 region: CASTLRNEQFF. Here the CDR3 DNA reads TGTGCCAGCACCTTACGAAATGAGCAGTTCTTC.

The rearrangement joins TRBV5-4 to TRBJ2-7; tentative D call: TRBD1 (5 bases). Between the trimmed V and J ends, which lost 4 bases and 5 bases, there was a span of 13 bases. Germline CDR1 is SGHNT and CDR2 is YYREEE (reference sequence). This CDR3 comprises 13 residues. The CDR3 loop is CASSDTHRHEQYF. In nucleotides, the CDR3 is TGTGCCAGCAGCGATACCCACAGGCACGAGCAGTACTTC. The variable domain in full, with the rest retrieved from reference TRBV5-4 and TRBJ2-7, is ETGVTQSPTHLIKTRGQQVTLRCSSQSGHNTVSWYQQALGQGPQFIFQYYREEENGRGNFPPRFSGLQFPNYSSELNVNALELDDSALYLCASSDTHRHEQYFGPGTRLTVT.

This clone was seen just once. This chain links TRBV5-4 with TRBJ2-3, with D hard to call. This CDR3 contains 15 residues. CDR1 and CDR2 (germline): SGHNT, YYREEE (reference sequence). Trimming took 1 base from V and 2 from J, leaving 11 bases between them. The CDR3 protein is CASSLLVGFTDTQYF. In DNA, the CDR3 is TGTGCCAGCAGCTTGTTGGTGGGATTCACAGATACGCAGTATTTT.

This clone came up a few times. Different DNA sequences within this sample yield the same CDR3. The chain employs TRBV7-2 and TRBJ2-1, with 10 bases aligning to TRBD2. Germline values: CDR1 SGHTA, CDR2 FQGNSA. This CDR3 is 16 amino acids long. Losses at the gene ends were 0 bases for V and 1 base for J; bases not matched to a gene: 0. The CDR3 spells CASSLATSGSYNEQFF. The CDR3 nucleotides read TGTGCCAGCAGCTTAGCGACTAGCGGGTCCTACAATGAGCAGTTCTTC.

In regard to this clone: Different DNA sequences within this sample yield the same CDR3. This chain links TRBV19 with TRBJ2-1, with D perhaps TRBD2 (5 bases). The germline CDR1 and CDR2 sequences are LNHDA and SQIVND (reference sequence). V was pared by 0 bases and J by 2 bases, with 8 bases between. The CDR3 is 15 amino acids. DNA of the CDR3: TGTGCCAGTAGTATAGAGGGGAGTACCTACAATGAGCAGTTCTTC. Translation gives CASSIEGSTYNEQFF.

The genes are TRBV5-1 and TRBJ1-2, with 8 bases that match TRBD1. The CDR3 length is 17 residues. The germline V gene encodes CDR1 SGHRS and CDR2 YFSETQ. The V gene end was trimmed by 0 bases and the J gene end by 2 bases; junction bases not matched to a gene: 9. CDR3 DNA: TGCGCCAGCAGCTTGGCGGCAGGGGGCTGGGAAAACTATGGCTACACCTTC. It specifies CASSLAAGGWENYGYTF.

The chain couples TRBV10-1 to TRBJ2-1, with 12 bases identical to TRBD2. Germline lookup yields CDR1 WNHNN and CDR2 SYGVQD (reference sequence). The CDR3 extends over 14 amino acids. V shed 8 bases and J 2 bases; nucleotides not matched to a gene: 1. CDR3 loop: CASASGGAYNEQFF. CDR3 nucleotide sequence: TGCGCCAGCGCTAGCGGGGGGGCCTACAATGAGCAGTTCTTC.